The 11 T cell receptor beta chains listed next were all sequenced from one sample in a study of cytomegalovirus exposure and HLA in healthy donors. PCR amplification relied on 60 Vbeta primers (plus 13 Jbeta primers). Some clones are missing from TCRdb's copy, which holds only in-frame ones; the method was immunoSEQ multiplex PCR. The sample lists some 95,000 clones; 78% were seen once. Sequenced material: PBMCs. The receptors shown here come from a woman in her forties in good health and CMV-seropositive.

V usage is TRBV7-3 and J usage is TRBJ2-1; D may be TRBD2 (7 bases). The CDR3 has 14 amino acids. The germline V gene encodes CDR1 SGHTA and CDR2 FQGTGA. V was shortened by 5 bases and J by 6 bases, with 14 bases between the two germline ends. The chain's CDR3 is CASSGGGTTNEQFF. CDR3 sequence (DNA): TGTGCCAGCAGCGGAGGGGGGACTACCAATGAGCAGTTCTTC.

This rearrangement joins TRBV21-1 to TRBJ2-1; TRBD2 reflects the table's D call only, with no check against the DNA. TRBV21-1 is classified as a pseudogene. The CDR3 sequence is 15 residues long. The DNA of the CDR3 is TGTGCCAGCAGCAAAAGCGGAAGAGCCTACAATGAGCAGTTCTTC. Its translation: CASSKSGRAYNEQFF.

V usage is TRBV7-2 and J usage is TRBJ2-1; unclear D gene. V was trimmed by 1 base and J by 10 bases, leaving 20 bases between them. From germline, CDR1 is SGHTA and CDR2 FQGNSA. The CDR3 consists of 16 residues. Here the CDR3 reads CASSLVPAFWAFEQFF. The CDR3 DNA sequence: TGTGCCAGCAGCTTAGTGCCCGCCTTTTGGGCTTTCGAGCAGTTCTTC.

This chain uses TRBV19 with TRBJ1-5, with D possibly matching TRBD1 (5 bases). V was cut by 0 bases and J by 4 bases, with 13 bases left in between. CDR3 length equals 16 residues. Germline V gene data show CDR1 as LNHDA and CDR2 as SQIVND (reference sequence). The CDR3 protein is CASSIDLAGWNQPQHF. Written as DNA, the CDR3 is TGTGCCAGTAGTATAGATCTCGCAGGGTGGAATCAGCCCCAGCATTTT.

This clone was seen more than once but under ten times. The V gene is TRBV4-1, the J gene TRBJ2-1; D is possibly TRBD1 (7 bases). This CDR3 is built from 16 residues. Trimming pared 0 bases from V and 4 bases from J, leaving 13 bases between. Germline lookup yields CDR1 MGHRA and CDR2 YSYEKL. CDR3 DNA sequence: TGCGCCAGCAGCCAAGAAGGAGGGACAGATTACAATGAGCAGTTCTTC. Translation gives CASSQEGGTDYNEQFF.

The chain recombines TRBV5-1 with TRBJ1-1; D unresolved. The germline V and J ends were trimmed by 7 bases and 5 bases, with 18 bases remaining between them. The CDR3 length is 14 residues. The V gene's germline CDR1 is SGHRS and CDR2 YFSETQ. CDR3 residues: CASRAGFAGTEAFF. DNA for the CDR3: TGCGCCAGCCGGGCGGGGTTTGCGGGAACTGAAGCTTTCTTT.

The rearrangement joins TRBV7-3 to TRBJ2-1, with D perhaps matching TRBD1 (6 bases). Trimming took 4 bases from V and 8 from J, leaving 18 bases between them. The CDR3 is 15 amino acids. CDR1 is SGHTA, CDR2 FQGTGA, per germline. In DNA, the CDR3 is TGTGCCAGCAGCTCCGATGGAGGACAGACCCATGAGCAGTTCTTC. Encoded protein: CASSSDGGQTHEQFF.

This clone was seen more than once but under ten times. The CDR3 nucleotides are TGTGCCAGCAGCTCCGGGACAGGGGCTTATGAGACCCAGTACTTC. This gives the protein CASSSGTGAYETQYF. The chain carries TRBV7-3 and TRBJ2-5, with 10 nucleotides matching TRBD1. The ends lost 4 bases at V and 5 bases at J; junction bases unmatched: 7. The CDR3 has 15 amino acids. The germline CDR1 and CDR2 sequences are SGHTA and FQGTGA.

This chain links TRBV4-1 with TRBJ2-7; 13 positions match TRBD2. Germline CDR1 is MGHRA and CDR2 is YSYEKL. This CDR3 region has 20 residues. Unmatched junction bases numbered 18, after V lost 1 base and J lost 6 bases. The CDR3 loop reads CASSQGRGTSGILRRCEQYF. CDR3 nucleotide sequence: TGCGCCAGCAGCCAAGGGCGGGGGACTAGCGGGATCCTACGTCGGTGCGAGCAGTACTTC.

The chain has TRBV19 and TRBJ2-1; 10 bases are shared with TRBD2. Germline CDR1 and CDR2: LNHDA and SQIVND (reference sequence). The CDR3 covers 19 residues. The J segment lost 8 bases and the V segment lost 4 bases, leaving 20 bases of the junction unmatched. CDR3 sequence (DNA): TGTGCCAGTAGTAAACACCTGACTAGCGGGCGACATTTGGTATATGAGCAGTTCTTC. It is translated as CASSKHLTSGRHLVYEQFF.

This clone was observed once. The rearrangement links TRBV6-5 to TRBJ2-5; D may be TRBD2 (6 bases). Germline CDR1 reads MNHEY; CDR2 reads SVGAGI. The CDR3 length is 14 residues. Trimming cost V 7 bases and J 7 bases, with 19 bases left between them. CDR3 bases: TGTGCCAGCACCCCGTGGGCTGGGGGAGGGACCCAGTACTTC. Translating it yields CASTPWAGGGTQYF.